A single sample gave rise to the 23 T cell receptor beta chains below, sequenced in a study of T cell responses to AZD1222 COVID-19 vaccine. Libraries were prepared by immunoSEQ multiplex PCR; TCRdb keeps only in-frame clonotypes and omits some of them. The data contain 75,000 to 95,000 clones, 85% of them singletons. This specimen consisted of peripheral blood, obtained 28 days after the second AZD1222 dose. Receptors were obtained from an adult who received the AZD1222 COVID-19 vaccine.

V gene TRBV5-1 combines with J gene TRBJ2-1; 12 nucleotides match TRBD2. CDR3 length: 16 residues. V was pared by 3 bases and J by 2 bases, with 3 bases of the junction left unmatched. Germline V gene data show CDR1 as SGHRS and CDR2 as YFSETQ. The CDR3 nucleotides read TGCGCCAGCAGCTACGGACTAGCGGGACCCTACAATGAGCAGTTCTTC. This gives the protein CASSYGLAGPYNEQFF.

This clone was seen more than once but under ten times. The chain has TRBV6-5 and TRBJ2-7; tentative D call: TRBD1 (6 bases). Germline CDR1 reads MNHEY; CDR2 reads SVGAGI. The CDR3 extends over 15 amino acids. The V end lost 0 bases, the J end lost 3 bases, and 12 bases lay between the germline ends. CDR3: CASSYSSQGGYEQYF. The DNA of the CDR3 is TGTGCCAGCAGTTACTCTTCACAGGGCGGCTACGAGCAGTACTTC.

The chain combines TRBV5-4 with TRBJ2-2; D call uncertain. CDR1 and CDR2 from the germline V gene are SGHNT and YYREEE (reference sequence). CDR3 length: 13 amino acids. Deletions cut 3 bases from V and 5 bases from J, with 8 bases between. CDR3 coding DNA: TGTGCCAGCAGCTCCTATGGGACCGGGGAGCTGTTTTTT. Its protein product is CASSSYGTGELFF.

V is TRBV15 and J is TRBJ1-4; a possible D gene is TRBD1 (5 bases). Trimming took off 6 bases at V and 8 bases at J, with 19 bases between the two ends. The CDR3 runs 15 residues. Per germline, CDR1 LNHNV and CDR2 YYDKDF (reference sequence). This CDR3 reads CATRKTYGAGEKLFF. The CDR3 DNA is TGTGCCACCAGAAAGACCTATGGGGCAGGCGAAAAACTGTTTTTT.

J is TRBJ2-4 and V is TRBV28, with D possibly being TRBD1 (6 bases). Germline V CDR1 and CDR2: MDHEN, SYDVKM. The CDR3 runs 16 residues. V gave up 3 bases and J gave up 6 bases, with 18 bases separating them. The CDR3 coding sequence is TGTGCCAGCAGTTTTGGGGCAGGGGTTGGGGGAAACATTCAGTACTTC. Its protein is CASSFGAGVGGNIQYF.

Here the CDR3 DNA reads TGTGCCAGCAGCTCGCGTAGCGGGGGCGGCATGGGGGAGCAGTACTTC. It is translated as CASSSRSGGGMGEQYF. The chain has TRBV21-1 and TRBJ2-7; the DNA was not used to check the table's D call, TRBD2. TRBV21-1 is a pseudogene. The CDR3 loop spans 16 amino acids.

This rearrangement joins TRBV7-2 to TRBJ2-2; D not certain. CDR1 is SGHTA, CDR2 FQGNSA, per germline. The CDR3 extends over 14 amino acids. V shed 4 bases and J shed 7 bases, with 13 bases lying between them. CDR3 sequence reads: CASSYSRSLGELFF. The CDR3 nucleotides read TGTGCCAGCAGCTACTCTCGTAGCCTCGGGGAGCTGTTTTTT.

V usage is TRBV5-5 and J usage is TRBJ1-6; 7 bases are shared with TRBD1. Germline values: CDR1 SGHKS, CDR2 YYEKEE (reference sequence). V lost 4 bases and J lost 3; bases outside the gene matches: 4. The CDR3 extends over 15 amino acids. CDR3 sequence (DNA): TGTGCCAGCAGCCTAACAGGGGACTATAATTCACCCCTCCACTTT. It codes for CASSLTGDYNSPLHF. Full variable domain (outside the CDR3, taken from reference TRBV5-5 and TRBJ1-6): DAGVTQSPTHLIKTRGQQVTLRCSPISGHKSVSWYQQVLGQGPQFIFQYYEKEERGRGNFPDRFSARQFPNYSSELNVNALLLGDSALYLCASSLTGDYNSPLHFGNGTRLTVT.

This clone has just a few counts. The chain links TRBV20-1 to TRBJ1-2; 7 bases fit TRBD1. Germline assignment: CDR1 DFQATT and CDR2 SNEGSKA (reference sequence). Germline trimming cut 8 bases from V and 3 bases from J; bases unmatched to any gene: 3. The CDR3 extends over 11 amino acids. The CDR3 DNA follows: TGCAGTCTGGGGACAGACTATGGCTACACCTTC. Protein sequence: CSLGTDYGYTF.

CDR3 sequence (DNA): TGTGCCAGCAGCCTTCAAGCTCCTTTCGGGGTAGCGGGGGGGGTCCAAGAGACCCAGTACTTC. Translation gives CASSLQAPFGVAGGVQETQYF. This chain links TRBV4-2 with TRBJ2-5; 11 nucleotides align to TRBD2. J gave up 1 base and V 4 bases, and 20 bases lay outside the gene matches. In germline, CDR1 is LGHNA, CDR2 YNFKEQ. This CDR3 spans 21 amino acids.

CDR3: CAWSVQGTYEQYF. The DNA for the CDR3 is TGTGCCTGGAGTGTACAGGGAACCTACGAGCAGTACTTC. The genes are TRBV30 and TRBJ2-7, with D possibly matching TRBD1 (6 bases). This CDR3 has 13 amino acids. Germline V gene lookup returns CDR1 GTSNPN and CDR2 SVGIG (reference sequence). Trimming removed 0 bases from V and 2 bases from J, with 8 bases in between.

DNA of the CDR3: TGTGCCAGCAGTTACCAGAGCAGCTCCTACAATGAGCAGTTCTTC. Translating gives CASSYQSSSYNEQFF. V and J are TRBV6-5 and TRBJ2-1; D unclear. V was trimmed by 2 bases and J by 0 bases, leaving 8 bases between them. Looked up from germline, CDR1 is MNHEY and CDR2 is SVGAGI. CDR3 length: 15 residues.

This chain connects TRBV15 to TRBJ1-4; 7 bases align to TRBD1. The CDR3 covers 15 residues. Looked up from germline, CDR1 is LNHNV and CDR2 is YYDKDF (reference sequence). With V trimmed by 1 base and J by 3 bases, 2 bases remained unmatched. CDR3 sequence: CATSRGQGPNEKLFF. The CDR3 bases are TGTGCCACCAGCAGAGGACAGGGCCCTAATGAAAAACTGTTTTTT.

The V gene is TRBV18, the J gene TRBJ1-3; D gene ambiguous. Germline V gives CDR1 KGHSH, CDR2 LQKENI. This CDR3 region has 14 residues. Trimming cost V 1 base and J 4 bases, with 8 bases left between them. DNA of the CDR3: TGTGCCAGCTCACCACTGCCTTCGGGAAACACCATATATTTT. It codes for CASSPLPSGNTIYF.

This chain links TRBV24-1 with TRBJ1-1; TRBD1 is a possible D gene (5 bases). CDR1 KGHDR and CDR2 SFDVKD come from the germline V gene. With 2 bases removed from V and 1 base from J, the gap between germline ends came to 10 bases. The CDR3 totals 15 residues. The CDR3 DNA reads as TGTGCCACCAGTGATTCTGCAACAGGGAACACTGAAGCTTTCTTT. Amino acids: CATSDSATGNTEAFF.

This chain connects TRBV20-1 to TRBJ2-6; D is perhaps TRBD2 (5 bases). V was clipped by 3 bases and J by 0 bases, with 9 bases between them. This CDR3 comprises 15 residues. In germline, CDR1 is DFQATT, CDR2 SNEGSKA (reference sequence). The CDR3 sequence is CSASFGNSGANVLTF. The CDR3, as DNA: TGCAGTGCTAGTTTCGGGAACTCTGGGGCCAACGTCCTGACTTTC.

The chain uses TRBV9 and TRBJ2-3; a weak D match, TRBD1 (6 bases). This CDR3 spans 12 amino acids. Trimming stripped 3 bases from V and 7 bases from J, with 9 bases between. In germline, CDR1 is SGDLS, CDR2 YYNGEE. Written as DNA, the CDR3 is TGTGCCAGCAGCGAGGGGGAAAATACGCAGTATTTT. It encodes CASSEGENTQYF. The variable domain in full, with the rest retrieved from reference TRBV9 and TRBJ2-3, is DSGVTQTPKHLITATGQRVTLRCSPRSGDLSVYWYQQSLDQGLQFLIQYYNGEERAKGNILERFSAQQFPDLHSELNLSSLELGDSALYFCASSEGENTQYFGPGTRLTVL.

The chain links TRBV7-2 to TRBJ2-3; 9 nucleotides agree with TRBD2. Germline lookup yields CDR1 SGHTA and CDR2 FQGNSA. V dropped 5 bases and J dropped 9; count of bases not matched to a gene: 6. This CDR3 region has 13 residues. CDR3 sequence reads: CASSVGTSKTQYF. For the CDR3, the DNA is TGTGCCAGCAGCGTTGGGACTAGCAAAACGCAGTATTTT. The whole variable domain, filled in from reference TRBV7-2 and TRBJ2-3, reads GAGVSQSPSNKVTEKGKDVELRCDPISGHTALYWYRQSLGQGLEFLIYFQGNSAPDKSGLPSDRFSAERTGGSVSTLTIQRTQQEDSAVYLCASSVGTSKTQYFGPGTRLTVL.

This chain uses TRBV19 with TRBJ1-2; no clear D. With 3 bases removed from V and 5 bases from J, the gap between germline ends came to 13 bases. Germline loops: CDR1 LNHDA, CDR2 SQIVND (reference sequence). The CDR3 runs to 14 residues. CDR3 in amino acids: CASSMRPGLYGYTF. CDR3 coding DNA: TGTGCCAGTAGTATGAGGCCAGGATTGTATGGCTACACCTTC. Using reference TRBV19 and TRBJ1-2 for the parts outside the CDR3, the full variable domain is DGGITQSPKYLFRKEGQNVTLSCEQNLNHDAMYWYRQDPGQGLRLIYYSQIVNDFQKGDIAEGYSVSREKKESFPLTVTSAQKNPTAFYLCASSMRPGLYGYTFGSGTRLTVV.

This chain connects TRBV12-5 to TRBJ2-7, with D possibly being TRBD1 (5 bases). This CDR3 comprises 13 residues. CDR1 LGHNT and CDR2 FRNRAP come from the germline V gene. Deletions cut 1 base from V and 2 bases from J, with 6 bases between. CDR3 nucleotides: TGTGCTAGTGGTTTGGAAGGGGCCTACGAGCAGTACTTC. This gives the protein CASGLEGAYEQYF.

This chain uses TRBV30 with TRBJ1-2; TRBD1 matches 7 bases. The ends lost 2 bases at V and 5 bases at J; junction bases unmatched: 11. CDR1 and CDR2 (germline): GTSNPN, SVGIG (reference sequence). The CDR3 sequence is 15 residues long. The CDR3 DNA is TGTGCCTGGAGTCTTTCGCGACAGGGTCAGTATGGCTACACCTTC. Translated, it gives CAWSLSRQGQYGYTF. The full variable domain, with the rest looked up from reference TRBV30 and TRBJ1-2, is SQTIHQWPATLVQPVGSPLSLECTVEGTSNPNLYWYRQAAGRGLQLLFYSVGIGQISSEVPQNLSASRPQDRQFILSSKKLLLSDSGFYLCAWSLSRQGQYGYTFGSGTRLTVV.

The CDR3 reads CASRSPAGGPKQFF. The CDR3 nucleotides read TGTGCCAGCAGGTCCCCTGCGGGAGGGCCCAAACAGTTCTTC. The rearrangement links TRBV27 to TRBJ2-1, with 9 bases identical to TRBD2. V shed 6 bases, J shed 13 bases, and the junction held 13 bases outside the gene matches. The CDR3 runs 14 residues. CDR1 is MNHEY and CDR2 is SMNVEV in the germline V gene (reference sequence).

The sample holds a few counts of this clone. The CDR3 DNA sequence: TGTGCCAGTAGTATCAGCGGGGGGGATGAGACCCAGTACTTC. The encoded protein is CASSISGGDETQYF. J is TRBJ2-5 and V is TRBV19; TRBD2 agrees at 10 bases. Germline CDR1 reads LNHDA; CDR2 reads SQIVND (reference sequence). The CDR3 has 14 amino acids. J was trimmed by 5 bases and V by 3 bases; bases with no gene match: 3.